Below are 29 T cell receptor beta chains sequenced from a single sample in a study of blood T cell repertoires in COVID-19. TCRdb's table, derived via immunoSEQ multiplex PCR, lists solely in-frame clones and lacks some. The sample lists about 230,000 clones, approximately 87% occurring once. The sequenced sample was peripheral blood. These receptors were taken from a woman in her seventies with active or convalescent COVID-19.

V and J are TRBV7-5 and TRBJ1-3; the D segment call TRBD1 is taken from the table without a DNA check. TRBV7-5 is a pseudogene segment. The CDR3 has 17 amino acids. In DNA form, the CDR3 reads TGTGCCAGAAGCCCCCCCGGGGGACAGGACCTTGGAAACACCATATATTTT. This translates into CARSPPGGQDLGNTIYF.

The chain has TRBV10-1 and TRBJ1-4; a possible D gene is TRBD1 (5 bases). Germline loops: CDR1 WNHNN, CDR2 SYGVQD (reference sequence). The CDR3 consists of 16 residues. Trimming removed 5 bases from V and 0 bases from J, with 13 bases in between. CDR3 sequence (DNA): TGCGCCAGCAGTCCCGTTGACAGCACAACTAATGAAAAACTGTTTTTT. This gives the protein CASSPVDSTTNEKLFF.

The chain employs TRBV4-2 and TRBJ1-1; D not certain. Trimming removed 5 bases from V and 3 bases from J, with 7 bases in between. This CDR3 spans 12 amino acids. Looked up from germline, CDR1 is LGHNA and CDR2 is YNFKEQ. The CDR3 here is CASSERDTEAFF. CDR3 nucleotide sequence: TGTGCCAGCAGCGAACGGGACACTGAAGCTTTCTTT.

The genes are TRBV5-1 and TRBJ1-1, with a weak D call TRBD1 (5 bases). In germline, CDR1 is SGHRS, CDR2 YFSETQ. The germline V and J ends were trimmed by 2 bases and 1 base, with 12 bases remaining between them. The CDR3 length is 15 residues. CDR3 DNA: TGCGCCAGCAGCTTCCCCGACAGATGGAACACTGAAGCTTTCTTT. This translates into CASSFPDRWNTEAFF.

The chain has TRBV7-2 and TRBJ2-2; 11 bases fit TRBD2. From germline, CDR1 is SGHTA and CDR2 FQGNSA. V was clipped by 1 base and J by 7 bases; unmatched bases: 8. The CDR3 is 17 amino acids. CDR3 sequence: CASSLVASGGWNGELFF. The CDR3 nucleotides read TGTGCCAGCAGCTTAGTGGCTAGCGGGGGGTGGAACGGGGAGCTGTTTTTT.

The rearrangement links TRBV29-1 to TRBJ2-3; 9 bases fit TRBD1. The germline gives CDR1 SQVTM, CDR2 ANQGSEA. J lost 2 bases, V lost 4 bases, and 10 bases had no gene match. The CDR3 is 16 amino acids. The CDR3 DNA reads TGCAGCGTTGGGGGGGGGACAGGGACCCTCACAGATACGCAGTATTTT. It translates to CSVGGGTGTLTDTQYF.

The J gene is TRBJ2-7, the V gene TRBV5-1; weak D call: TRBD2 (5 bases). Trimming left V 4 bases short and J 3 bases short, with 11 bases between. Germline V gene lookup returns CDR1 SGHRS and CDR2 YFSETQ. The CDR3 has 13 residues. The CDR3 sequence: CASSVLEGYEQYF. The CDR3 coding sequence is TGCGCCAGCAGCGTCCTCGAGGGCTACGAGCAGTACTTC. Drawing the rest from reference TRBV5-1 and TRBJ2-7, the complete variable domain is KAGVTQTPRYLIKTRGQQVTLSCSPISGHRSVSWYQQTPGQGLQFLFEYFSETQRNKGNFPGRFSGRQFSNSRSEMNVSTLELGDSALYLCASSVLEGYEQYFGPGTRLTVT.

This clone has only one observation. The chain joins TRBV7-9 to TRBJ1-4; unclear D gene. Trimming stripped 5 bases from V and 7 bases from J, with 11 bases between. Germline V gene sequence: CDR1 SEHNR, CDR2 FQNEAQ (reference sequence). The CDR3 is 13 residues long. The CDR3 coding sequence is TGTGCCAGCAGCCTCTACTCTGGTGAAAAACTGTTTTTT. It encodes CASSLYSGEKLFF.

The genes are TRBV30 and TRBJ2-3, with TRBD2 identical over 9 bases. Germline CDR1 reads GTSNPN; CDR2 reads SVGIG (reference sequence). The CDR3 has 15 amino acids. J gave up 3 bases and V 8 bases, and 12 bases lay outside the gene matches. As DNA, the CDR3 is TGTGCCGGGGAGGGGGTAGCGGGGGCGACAGATACGCAGTATTTT. It yields the protein CAGEGVAGATDTQYF.

This chain joins TRBV5-1 and TRBJ2-3, with 7 bases that match TRBD2. The CDR3 is 15 amino acids. Per germline, CDR1 SGHRS and CDR2 YFSETQ. The J segment lost 2 bases and the V segment lost 5 bases, leaving 8 bases of the junction unmatched. The CDR3 region is CASSSQSGDTDTQYF. Here the CDR3 DNA reads TGCGCCAGCAGTTCCCAAAGCGGGGACACAGATACGCAGTATTTT.

The chain employs TRBV19 and TRBJ2-2, with a tentative D call TRBD2 (5 bases). Deletions cut 9 bases from V and 6 bases from J, with 20 bases between. The CDR3 covers 15 residues. CDR1 and CDR2 from the germline V gene are LNHDA and SQIVND (reference sequence). The CDR3 here is CASRSPSEGSGELFF. CDR3 sequence (DNA): TGTGCCAGCCGATCCCCTTCTGAGGGATCCGGGGAGCTGTTTTTT.

The chain joins TRBV5-1 to TRBJ2-2; 8 nucleotides line up with TRBD1. This CDR3 contains 14 residues. The V gene end was trimmed by 8 bases and the J gene end by 4 bases; junction bases not matched to a gene: 7. Germline lookup yields CDR1 SGHRS and CDR2 YFSETQ. The CDR3 nucleotides are TGCGCCAGTTCCGGGACAGGAATCACCGGGGAGCTGTTTTTT. This codes for CASSGTGITGELFF.

The chain carries TRBV5-4 and TRBJ2-3; the match to TRBD1 covers 8 bases. V shed 7 bases and J 6 bases; nucleotides not matched to a gene: 7. This CDR3 is built from 13 residues. Germline CDR1 reads SGHNT; CDR2 reads YYREEE (reference sequence). Written as DNA, the CDR3 is TGTGCCAGCGCGGAACAGGGGGGCGATACGCAGTATTTT. This encodes CASAEQGGDTQYF.

The rearrangement joins TRBV5-8 to TRBJ2-3; TRBD2 matches 8 bases. CDR3 length: 17 residues. Losses at the gene ends were 0 bases for V and 2 bases for J; bases not matched to a gene: 8. Germline V lookup: CDR1 SGHTS, CDR2 YDEGEE. The CDR3 loop reads CASSLGLIAGYTDTQYF. In DNA, the CDR3 is TGTGCCAGCAGCTTGGGACTTATAGCGGGGTACACAGATACGCAGTATTTT.

The chain carries TRBV18 and TRBJ2-5; 14 positions agree with TRBD2. This CDR3 region has 17 residues. Unmatched junction bases numbered 13, after V lost 8 bases and J lost 5 bases. CDR1 and CDR2 from the germline V gene are KGHSH and LQKENI. The CDR3 DNA reads TGTGCCAGCCGCCCCTCCGGGACTAGCGGGGGCCGGGAGACCCAGTACTTC. This gives the protein CASRPSGTSGGRETQYF. Drawing the rest from reference TRBV18 and TRBJ2-5, the complete variable domain is NAGVMQNPRHLVRRRGQEARLRCSPMKGHSHVYWYRQLPEEGLKFMVYLQKENIIDESGMPKERFSAEFPKEGPSILRIQQVVRGDSAAYFCASRPSGTSGGRETQYFGPGTRLLVL.

The chain links TRBV19 to TRBJ2-2, with TRBD1 as a possible D gene (6 bases). The CDR3 is 15 residues long. Germline lookup yields CDR1 LNHDA and CDR2 SQIVND (reference sequence). V was pared by 10 bases and J by 6 bases, with 21 bases between. The CDR3 is CATHSWGRGAGELFF. DNA for the CDR3: TGTGCCACCCATTCCTGGGGGCGAGGCGCCGGGGAGCTGTTTTTT.

This clone was observed a few times. This chain joins TRBV10-3 and TRBJ1-1; TRBD1 matches at 10 bases. The CDR3 extends over 16 amino acids. CDR1 and CDR2 from the germline V gene are ENHRY and SYGVKD. V shed 4 bases, J shed 4 bases, and the junction held 9 bases outside the gene matches. As DNA, the CDR3 is TGTGCCATCAGTGCCGAGACAGGGGGCCAGGGCACTGAAGCTTTCTTT. This encodes CAISAETGGQGTEAFF.

The chain is built from TRBV18 and TRBJ1-1; D unresolved. Deletions cut 4 bases from V and 1 base from J, with 16 bases between. CDR3 length: 16 amino acids. Per germline, CDR1 KGHSH and CDR2 LQKENI. The CDR3 DNA is TGTGCCAGCTCACGAGTCGGGAGGGATGGGAACACTGAAGCTTTCTTT. Translation gives CASSRVGRDGNTEAFF.

V is TRBV14 and J is TRBJ2-4; D remains unclear. V was cut by 1 base and J by 12 bases, with 13 bases left in between. The germline gives CDR1 SGHDN, CDR2 FVKESK. The CDR3 consists of 13 residues. The CDR3 reads CASSQGGEQNQYF. For the CDR3, the DNA is TGTGCCAGCAGCCAAGGAGGAGAGCAGAATCAGTACTTC. The variable domain in full, completed from reference TRBV14 and TRBJ2-4, reads EAGVTQFPSHSVIEKGQTVTLRCDPISGHDNLYWYRRVMGKEIKFLLHFVKESKQDESGMPNNRFLAERTGGTYSTLKVQPAELEDSGVYFCASSQGGEQNQYFGAGTRLSVL.

The chain employs TRBV7-6 and TRBJ2-1; 7 positions match TRBD1. In germline, CDR1 is SGHVS, CDR2 FNYEAQ. This CDR3 spans 16 amino acids. Trimming at V came to 3 bases and at J to 8 bases, leaving 13 bases not matched to a gene. The DNA for the CDR3 is TGTGCCAGCAGCTTCCGCAGGGGGAGCTTTAAGGATGAGCAGTTCTTC. Its protein is CASSFRRGSFKDEQFF.

V usage is TRBV5-1 and J usage is TRBJ1-1; D might be TRBD1 (6 bases). This CDR3 contains 13 residues. V was shortened by 1 base and J by 11 bases, with 15 bases between the two germline ends. Germline V lookup: CDR1 SGHRS, CDR2 YFSETQ. The CDR3 DNA is TGCGCCAGCAGCTTGCCGGACAGTTTGGAGGCTTTCTTT. It translates to CASSLPDSLEAFF.

This clone was seen repeatedly, ten times or more. This chain's CDR3 is CASSLWGLAGGPGELFF. CDR3 bases: TGTGCCAGCAGTTTATGGGGACTAGCGGGAGGGCCCGGGGAGCTGTTTTTT. This rearrangement joins TRBV28 to TRBJ2-2, with 16 bases lining up with TRBD2. The CDR3 loop spans 17 amino acids. The V segment lost 0 bases and the J segment 6 bases; nucleotides outside the gene matches: 1. Germline CDR1 and CDR2: MDHEN and SYDVKM.

The gene calls are TRBV7-2 and TRBJ2-2; D is perhaps TRBD2 (5 bases). The germline CDR1 and CDR2 sequences are SGHTA and FQGNSA. CDR3 length: 14 residues. The germline V and J ends were trimmed by 4 bases and 5 bases, with 11 bases remaining between them. The CDR3 sequence: CASSSYGETGELFF. The CDR3 region has the DNA TGTGCCAGCAGCTCTTACGGGGAGACCGGGGAGCTGTTTTTT.

J is TRBJ1-1 and V is TRBV18; perhaps TRBD1 as D (5 bases). From germline, CDR1 is KGHSH and CDR2 LQKENI. V was shortened by 4 bases and J by 3 bases, with 12 bases between the two germline ends. This CDR3 has 14 amino acids. CDR3 sequence (DNA): TGTGCCAGCTCACTCTTCAGGGATTACACTGAAGCTTTCTTT. Translation: CASSLFRDYTEAFF.

This clone was counted between two and nine times. This chain connects TRBV7-3 to TRBJ1-1; perhaps TRBD1 as D (6 bases). The V gene's germline CDR1 is SGHTA and CDR2 FQGTGA. Trimming cost V 2 bases and J 5 bases, with 12 bases left between them. This CDR3 is built from 14 residues. The CDR3 region is CASSLLGAETEAFF. CDR3 DNA sequence: TGTGCCAGCAGCTTATTGGGGGCTGAGACTGAAGCTTTCTTT.

CDR3 residues: CASSFWTGGSGELFF. CDR3 bases: TGTGCCAGCAGTTTTTGGACAGGGGGCAGCGGGGAGCTGTTTTTT. V usage is TRBV6-6 and J usage is TRBJ2-2; TRBD1 matches at 11 bases. CDR1 MNHNY and CDR2 SVGAGI come from the germline V gene (reference sequence). The ends lost 4 bases at V and 7 bases at J; junction bases unmatched: 5. The CDR3 has 15 amino acids.

V is TRBV5-8 and J is TRBJ1-1; D may be TRBD1 (5 bases). V was trimmed by 1 base and J by 1 base, leaving 8 bases between them. Per germline, CDR1 SGHTS and CDR2 YDEGEE. CDR3 length: 14 residues. The CDR3 loop reads CASSLWRGNTEAFF. The CDR3 nucleotides read TGTGCCAGCAGCTTGTGGAGGGGGAACACTGAAGCTTTCTTT. The full variable domain, its missing parts supplied by reference TRBV5-8 and TRBJ1-1, is EAGVTQSPTHLIKTRGQQATLRCSPISGHTSVYWYQQALGLGLQFLLWYDEGEERNRGNFPPRFSGRQFPNYSSELNVNALELEDSALYLCASSLWRGNTEAFFGQGTRLTVV.

This chain connects TRBV5-1 to TRBJ1-2; D call uncertain. V dropped 4 bases and J dropped 7 bases, with 20 bases sitting between them. The CDR3 totals 15 residues. CDR1 is SGHRS, CDR2 YFSETQ, per germline. The CDR3 loop is CASSDLSGGSGGYTF. CDR3 nucleotides: TGCGCCAGCAGCGATCTATCGGGTGGATCGGGTGGCTACACCTTC. Supplemented by reference TRBV5-1 and TRBJ1-2, the full variable domain reads KAGVTQTPRYLIKTRGQQVTLSCSPISGHRSVSWYQQTPGQGLQFLFEYFSETQRNKGNFPGRFSGRQFSNSRSEMNVSTLELGDSALYLCASSDLSGGSGGYTFGSGTRLTVV.

The chain uses TRBV4-3 and TRBJ2-1; D is ambiguous. Germline CDR1 is LGHNA and CDR2 is YSLEER. V lost 0 bases and J 7 bases, leaving 10 bases between the germline ends. The CDR3 length is 14 residues. Here the CDR3 reads CASSQDALRNEQFF. The DNA for the CDR3 is TGCGCCAGCAGCCAAGATGCCCTCCGGAATGAGCAGTTCTTC.